This TCR beta chain is from a study of T cells in Graves' hyperthyroidism and ophthalmopathy (dated by TCRdb to between 2018 and 2020). Concerning the study at large: Peripheral blood was sampled at the time of initial diagnosis, prior to any treatment. TCR V-J signatures able to tell the groups apart were searched for in a discovery cohort of 90 to 100 patients, of whom more than 40 had Graves' ophthalmopathy and some 60 had stable Graves' hyperthyroidism. Whether ophthalmopathy could be predicted prospectively was tested in an independent validation cohort made up of 18 hyperthyroidism patients plus 17 patients who later progressed to ophthalmopathy. For training and testing, the 110 or so patients in the discovery cohort were randomly divided in a 7:3 ratio. Thyroid tissue and blood T-cell repertoires from six Graves' hyperthyroidism patients were also compared in the study. After blood sampling, hyperthyroidism patients were treated with methimazole at a starting dose of 30 mg daily, and ophthalmopathy patients were treated with high-dose intravenous methylprednisolone. The paper reports TCR Vbeta CDR3 sequencing of some 140 peripheral blood samples: some 44 ophthalmopathy, about 75 hyperthyroidism and around 17 progressor patients.

On this clonotype: There is no known antigen for this receptor. Within one base of it there is no much larger clone, and no base qualities were kept.

The full study reports these points: In cross-validation, a model built on a 13 V-J signature told ophthalmopathy apart from stable hyperthyroidism with 87.88% sensitivity and approximately 81% specificity, and in testing the same model reached 80%/75%. No statistical method was used to set the sample size in advance, and investigators knew the group allocation. Most expanded thyroid clonotypes (frequency above 0.001) were also found in blood, which suggests that blood repertoires may mirror thyroid immune responses. During validation, the model predicted progression to ophthalmopathy a median of about 6.5 months ahead of onset, with roughly 65% sensitivity and around 72% specificity.

Hyperthyroidism patients were newly diagnosed, had a disease duration of under 2 months, and were aged 18 to 65 years. The study excluded patients with uncontrolled infections, other autoimmune diseases, pregnancy or lactation. Diagnoses were based on clinical symptoms, serum thyroxine and TRAb, thyroid ultrasound and orbital computed tomography. Blood from progressor patients was collected at the time of first diagnosis with hyperthyroidism, before any ophthalmopathy symptoms had appeared. PBMCs were separated from roughly 10 ml of fresh peripheral blood using Ficoll-Paque density gradient centrifugation. Progressor patients were first diagnosed with Graves' hyperthyroidism and then developed ophthalmopathy during follow-up. Trizol reagent was used to extract total RNA, and RNA quality was then checked on an Agilent 2100 Bioanalyzer. Amplification of TCR beta CDR3 regions was carried out from RNA transcripts. A first-round RT-PCR of the TCR CDR3 used the HTBI primer set with the Qiagen OneStep RT-PCR kit. A second multiplex PCR round built the libraries, followed by size selection and purification. Libraries were sequenced paired-end with 100 bp reads on an Illumina HiSeq2000. Under the source paper's analysis protocol: SOAPnuke was used to process the raw data, with reads discarded if the reads contained adapters or uncalled bases, had a mean Phred below 15, or lacked an exact constant-primer or identifier match. High-quality paired reads were merged with COPE v1.2.5, and unique nucleotide sequences were defined as clonotypes. MiTCR v1.1 was used to align clonotypes to the IMGT TRBV, TRBD and TRBJ reference segments. Only V-J combinations with frequency above 0.0001, covering approximately 99% of repertoires, were analysed. A TCS score was defined as the ratio between F50 (clonal expansion) and ExV (chaos), using BLOSUM62-based TCRdist between CDR3 peptides within each V-J. Welch's t-statistics and random forest reduced just over 500 V-J features to 10 to 15, which were used in a naive Bayes classifier (R e1071). TCRdb applied fastp at Q25 and MiXCR to the public reads, then kept only in-frame beta chains. Merged by CDR3 protein, the rows form single entries marked with the most common genes and DNA. The authors' filters were not applied to this entry. Across this sample there are 350,000 or so distinct CDR3 sequences, with roughly a sixth seen only once. 30% to 35% of the sample is taken by the ten largest.

CDR1 SGHRS and CDR2 YFSETQ are derived from the germline V gene. V and J lose 0 bases and 2 bases, and a span of 5 bases separates them. CDR3 length: 14 amino acids, cysteine to phenylalanine. The only DNA kept is the CDR3, 42 bases in frame from the first base. Recombination joined TRBV5-1 with TRBJ2-2; no confident D gene assignment can be made. Sequences were obtained from blood. The receptor's source is a woman aged 25 to 39 with Graves' hyperthyroidism that later progressed to Graves' ophthalmopathy. The nucleotide sequence is given as TGCGCCAGCAGCTTGGCCCCCAACACCGGGGAGCTGTTTTTT. Its protein product is CASSLAPNTGELFF.